Detailed here is one T cell receptor beta chain. These data are taken from a study of OX40 agonist ivuxolimab in advanced cancers. Study-wide context: Ivuxolimab doses were 0.01, 0.1, 0.3, 1.5, 3 or 10 mg/kg every 2 weeks.

This CDR3 is 16 amino acids long. TCRdb's table, derived via immunoSEQ multiplex PCR, lists solely in-frame clones and lacks some. The data contain roughly 70,000 clones, about 91% of them singletons. The sequence was collected from an adult with an advanced solid tumor such as melanoma, head and neck, liver or kidney cancer. V is TRBV21-1 and J is TRBJ2-5; the tabulated D call, TRBD1, remains unverified against the DNA. TRBV21-1 is given as a pseudogene. The sample in question was CD4+ or CD8+ T cells sorted from blood, obtained in a trial of the OX40 agonist ivuxolimab. The CDR3 is CASCIPQGDSERKQYF. The DNA for the CDR3 is TGTGCCAGCTGCATCCCCCAGGGGGACAGTGAGCGGAAGCAGTACTTC.